What follows are 23 T cell receptor beta chains derived from one specimen sequenced in a study of blood T cells in healthy people across ages. Sample-barcoded 5' priming and a J-beta primer mix drove a second PCR of about 6 to 12 cycles. TCRdb re-called the 5' RACE reads through MiXCR, storing one row per CDR3 protein. Of 750,000 to 950,000 distinct CDR3 sequences in the sample, 50% to 65% are singletons; the top ten hold approximately 41%. The sequenced sample consisted of blood. These receptors were obtained from a man of 80 years or more in good health.

This clonotype was seen only once. The rearrangement uses TRBV10-3 and TRBJ2-7; 9 bases agree with TRBD1. This CDR3 spans 15 amino acids. J gave up 1 base and V 4 bases, and 5 bases lay outside the gene matches. The germline V gene has CDR1 ENHRY and CDR2 SYGVKD. CDR3 bases: TGTGCCATCAGTGCCCCGGGACAGGGATCCTACGAGCAGTACTTC. This encodes CAISAPGQGSYEQYF.

This chain uses TRBV13 with TRBJ1-2, with 8 bases fitting TRBD1. CDR1 is PRHDT and CDR2 is FYEKMQ in the germline V gene (reference sequence). V shed 2 bases, J shed 2 bases, and the junction held 10 bases outside the gene matches. The CDR3 length is 17 residues. CDR3 DNA sequence: TGTGCCAGCAGCTTATGGGTCCGGGACAGGACAAACTATGGCTACACCTTC. This codes for CASSLWVRDRTNYGYTF. Together with reference TRBV13 and TRBJ1-2, the CDR3 gives the full variable domain: AAGVIQSPRHLIKEKRETATLKCYPIPRHDTVYWYQQGPGQDPQFLISFYEKMQSDKGSIPDRFSAQQFSDYHSELNMSSLELGDSALYFCASSLWVRDRTNYGYTFGSGTRLTVV.

This clonotype was observed a few times. J is TRBJ2-7 and V is TRBV27; a weak D match, TRBD2 (6 bases). CDR3 length: 14 amino acids. Germline V gene data show CDR1 as MNHEY and CDR2 as SMNVEV (reference sequence). V was pared by 5 bases and J by 5 bases, with 16 bases between. The CDR3 coding sequence is TGTGCCAGCAGTCGTCCGGGAGCCGGACACGAGCAGTACTTC. This translates into CASSRPGAGHEQYF.

V gene TRBV15 combines with J gene TRBJ2-1; D gene unclear. In germline, CDR1 is LNHNV, CDR2 YYDKDF (reference sequence). Trimming took 0 bases from V and 5 from J, leaving 11 bases between them. The CDR3 extends over 15 amino acids. CDR3 nucleotides: TGTGCCACCAGCAGAGATGGTCCTAGTAACAATGAGCAGTTCTTC. It is translated as CATSRDGPSNNEQFF.

This sequence joins TRBV10-3 and TRBJ1-1; the match to TRBD1 covers 8 bases. This CDR3 has 14 residues. CDR1 is ENHRY, CDR2 SYGVKD, per germline. The V and J ends lost 7 bases and 0 bases, in that order; junction bases with no gene match: 4. The CDR3 is CAITRTGMNTEAFF. CDR3 bases: TGTGCCATCACCCGGACAGGGATGAACACTGAAGCTTTCTTT.

The chain recombines TRBV13 with TRBJ1-4; D ambiguous. This CDR3 is 15 amino acids long. V was shortened by 3 bases and J by 0 bases, with 8 bases between the two germline ends. CDR1 and CDR2 from the germline V gene are PRHDT and FYEKMQ (reference sequence). The CDR3 sequence: CASSFMPATNEKLFF. The CDR3 coding sequence is TGTGCCAGCAGCTTCATGCCTGCAACTAATGAAAAACTGTTTTTT.

This clonotype is a singleton in its sample. The genes are TRBV7-2 and TRBJ2-5; no firm D call. From germline, CDR1 is SGHTA and CDR2 FQGNSA. V was pared by 3 bases and J by 4 bases, with 12 bases between. This CDR3 spans 14 amino acids. The CDR3 bases are TGTGCCAGCAGCTTGGGCAGACTCCCAGAGACCCAGTACTTC. The encoded protein is CASSLGRLPETQYF. The full variable domain, in which reference TRBV7-2 and TRBJ2-5 provide the parts outside the CDR3, is GAGVSQSPSNKVTEKGKDVELRCDPISGHTALYWYRQSLGQGLEFLIYFQGNSAPDKSGLPSDRFSAERTGGSVSTLTIQRTQQEDSAVYLCASSLGRLPETQYFGPGTRLLVL.

This clonotype was counted a few times. The rearrangement uses TRBV5-1 and TRBJ2-3, with 7 bases fitting TRBD2. Trimming cost V 2 bases and J 14 bases; bases outside gene matches: 20. Germline V gives CDR1 SGHRS, CDR2 YFSETQ. The CDR3 spans 16 residues. CDR3 bases: TGCGCCAGCAGCTTTAGGGCTAGCGGAGGACACAGATACGCGTATTTT. Residues: CASSFRASGGHRYAYF. The variable domain in full, completed from reference TRBV5-1 and TRBJ2-3, reads KAGVTQTPRYLIKTRGQQVTLSCSPISGHRSVSWYQQTPGQGLQFLFEYFSETQRNKGNFPGRFSGRQFSNSRSEMNVSTLELGDSALYLCASSFRASGGHRYAYFGPGTRLTVL.

This chain joins TRBV20-1 and TRBJ1-4; 7 bases match TRBD1. CDR1 and CDR2 (germline): DFQATT, SNEGSKA (reference sequence). This CDR3 comprises 12 residues. J lost 8 bases, V lost 5 bases, and 5 bases had no gene match. The CDR3 bases are TGCAGTGCTCGCCGACAGGGAGAAAAACTGTTTTTT. Translating it yields CSARRQGEKLFF.

V gene TRBV6-5 combines with J gene TRBJ2-6; a possible D gene is TRBD2 (6 bases). The CDR3 contains 14 residues. V shed 10 bases and J shed 4 bases, with 14 bases lying between them. Germline V gene data show CDR1 as MNHEY and CDR2 as SVGAGI. The CDR3 DNA follows: TGTGCCACCCGGGGAGGAACAGGGGCCAACGTCCTGACTTTC. It codes for CATRGGTGANVLTF.

The chain uses TRBV7-9 and TRBJ2-7; 10 nucleotides agree with TRBD2. The V segment lost 1 base and the J segment 7 bases; nucleotides outside the gene matches: 4. The germline V gene encodes CDR1 SEHNR and CDR2 FQNEAQ (reference sequence). The CDR3 covers 14 residues. The CDR3 region is CASSLGSGRNEQYF. The CDR3 DNA reads as TGTGCCAGCAGCTTAGGTAGCGGGAGGAATGAGCAGTACTTC.

This clonotype was counted a single time. This sequence joins TRBV21-1 and TRBJ2-7. TRBV21-1 is classified as a pseudogene. The CDR3 extends over 16 amino acids. CDR3 nucleotides: TGTGCCAGCATCTTTGAGGAAGCAGGCACCACCTACGAGCAGTACTTC. Amino acid sequence: CASIFEEAGTTYEQYF.

The genes are TRBV20-1 and TRBJ1-1; D gene uncertain. Germline lookup yields CDR1 DFQATT and CDR2 SNEGSKA (reference sequence). CDR3 length: 14 residues. V was trimmed by 0 bases and J by 1 base, leaving 9 bases between them. The CDR3 loop reads CSARDGRSNTEAFF. The CDR3 DNA follows: TGCAGTGCTAGAGATGGGCGGTCGAACACTGAAGCTTTCTTT.

The chain employs TRBV20-1 and TRBJ2-5; TRBD2 agrees at 7 bases. The germline V gene encodes CDR1 DFQATT and CDR2 SNEGSKA (reference sequence). V lost 3 bases and J lost 3; bases outside the gene matches: 13. The CDR3 spans 16 residues. CDR3 bases: TGCAGTGCTAGGCCCGCCCGAGGGAGGGGTGAAGAGACCCAGTACTTC. Translated, it gives CSARPARGRGEETQYF.

This clonotype was seen more than once but under ten times. The rearrangement uses TRBV20-1 and TRBJ2-1, with 9 positions matching TRBD1. With the DNA end fitting TRBJ2-7 better, the J assignment may be wrong. The CDR3 runs 14 residues. In germline, CDR1 is DFQATT, CDR2 SNEGSKA (reference sequence). In DNA, the CDR3 is TGCAGTGCCCCGGACACGGGGACAGGGTACGAGCAGTACTTC. Amino acids: CSAPDTGTGYEQYF.

This chain joins TRBV25-1 and TRBJ2-3; tentatively, D is TRBD2 (6 bases). From germline, CDR1 is MGHDK and CDR2 SYGVNS. The V end lost 4 bases, the J end lost 14 bases, and 19 bases lay between the germline ends. CDR3 length: 13 residues. The CDR3, as DNA: TGTGCCAGCAGTGCAACGGGAGCCAGATACGCGTATTTT. Protein product: CASSATGARYAYF.

This clonotype has only a few counts. This chain connects TRBV6-2 or TRBV6-3 to TRBJ2-4, with TRBD2 as a possible D gene (6 bases). The CDR3 is made up of 12 amino acids. The ends were cut back, 4 bases at V and 13 bases at J, with 14 bases in the middle. Germline CDR1 is MNHEY and CDR2 is SVGEGT. The CDR3 spells CASSWEVNEQYF. The CDR3 DNA reads TGTGCCAGCAGTTGGGAGGTCAATGAGCAGTACTTC.

This sequence joins TRBV5-1 and TRBJ2-1, with TRBD1 identical over 8 bases. CDR1 is SGHRS and CDR2 is YFSETQ in the germline V gene. The V gene end was trimmed by 5 bases and the J gene end by 8 bases; junction bases not matched to a gene: 36. The CDR3 is 23 residues long. The CDR3 DNA is TGCGCCAGCAGAGGGGCCGAGGGGCTTCCGGGACAGGACGACTTGGCTTACATTTATGAGCAGTTCTTC. This encodes CASRGAEGLPGQDDLAYIYEQFF.

This chain uses TRBV6-1 with TRBJ2-7, with TRBD1 identical over 10 bases. The germline CDR1 and CDR2 sequences are MNHNS and SASEGT. The V gene end was trimmed by 6 bases and the J gene end by 0 bases; junction bases not matched to a gene: 8. The CDR3 runs to 16 residues. CDR3 loop: CASRNRDRGDSYEQYF. CDR3 coding DNA: TGTGCCAGCAGGAACCGGGACAGGGGTGACTCCTACGAGCAGTACTTC.

The rearrangement links TRBV7-2 to TRBJ1-2; D not certain. The germline V and J ends were trimmed by 3 bases and 5 bases, with 16 bases remaining between them. The CDR3 has 15 residues. Germline V gives CDR1 SGHTA, CDR2 FQGNSA. This CDR3 reads CASSFKAGLPYGYTF. The CDR3 DNA follows: TGTGCCAGCAGCTTTAAGGCCGGGTTACCGTATGGCTACACCTTC. The whole variable domain, filled in from reference TRBV7-2 and TRBJ1-2, reads GAGVSQSPSNKVTEKGKDVELRCDPISGHTALYWYRQSLGQGLEFLIYFQGNSAPDKSGLPSDRFSAERTGGSVSTLTIQRTQQEDSAVYLCASSFKAGLPYGYTFGSGTRLTVV.

The table lists this clonotype with a few counts. The gene calls are TRBV12-3 or TRBV12-4 and TRBJ2-1, with 16 nucleotides matching TRBD2. The CDR3 totals 13 residues. J was trimmed by 15 bases and V by 6 bases; bases with no gene match: 5. The DNA for the CDR3 is TGTGCCAGCAGGGGACTAGCGGGAGGGGGTCCGTTCTTC. As protein: CASRGLAGGGPFF.

Only a few counts were recorded for this clonotype. The chain has TRBV29-1 and TRBJ2-3; 7 positions agree with TRBD2. Germline V gene lookup returns CDR1 SQVTM and CDR2 ANQGSEA. The CDR3 is 15 residues long. V trimming: 6 bases; J trimming: 9 bases; junction bases outside the gene matches: 18. CDR3 sequence: CSVLRPGLPLGTQYF. CDR3 DNA sequence: TGCAGCGTCCTACGACCGGGACTACCTCTCGGGACGCAGTATTTT.

The CDR3 spells CASSLEGQTNTEAFF. The CDR3 DNA sequence: TGCGCCAGCAGCTTGGAGGGACAGACGAACACTGAAGCTTTCTTT. The chain joins TRBV5-1 to TRBJ1-1, with 7 bases identical to TRBD1. The junction had 3 bases not matched to a gene; V was cut back by 0 bases and J by 1 base. This CDR3 is built from 15 residues. Germline lookup yields CDR1 SGHRS and CDR2 YFSETQ.